These 32 T cell receptor beta chains were sequenced from one sample in a study of CD8 T cells in ankylosing spondylitis. TCRdb analysed the 5' RACE reads with MiXCR anew, one entry per CDR3 protein. The table includes roughly 120,000 distinct CDR3 sequences, roughly 15% detected once. Specimen: blood, either unsorted or a sorted T cell fraction (not recorded which). These receptors were collected from a female donor with ankylosing spondylitis or in good health (not recorded which).

The rearrangement links TRBV20-1 to TRBJ2-2; D is unresolved. CDR3 length: 11 residues. The V end was cut by 2 bases, the J end by 7 bases, with 5 bases between. Germline assignment: CDR1 DFQATT and CDR2 SNEGSKA (reference sequence). Here the CDR3 reads CSARQDGELFF. The CDR3, as DNA: TGCAGTGCTAGACAGGACGGGGAGCTGTTTTTT.

This chain connects TRBV2 to TRBJ1-6; weak D call: TRBD1 (5 bases). This CDR3 spans 14 amino acids. Trimming took 9 bases from V and 7 from J, leaving 16 bases between them. From germline, CDR1 is SNHLY and CDR2 FYNNEI. This CDR3 reads CASSGTHGNSPLHF. CDR3 bases: TGTGCCAGTTCCGGGACGCACGGCAATTCACCCCTCCACTTT. The whole variable domain, remainder taken from reference TRBV2 and TRBJ1-6, is EPEVTQTPSHQVTQMGQEVILRCVPISNHLYFYWYRQILGQKVEFLVSFYNNEISEKSEIFDDQFSVERPDGSNFTLKIRSTKLEDSAMYFCASSGTHGNSPLHFGNGTRLTVT.

There are many counts of this clonotype. The CDR3 reads CTSSGGLYNEQFF. DNA of the CDR3: TGCACGTCTAGCGGGGGCCTATACAATGAGCAGTTCTTC. The V gene is TRBV29-1, the J gene TRBJ2-1; 10 nucleotides match TRBD2. CDR1 is SQVTM, CDR2 ANQGSEA, per germline. CDR3 length equals 13 residues.

This clonotype occurred a few times. The gene calls are TRBV6-2 or TRBV6-3 and TRBJ1-2; tentatively, D is TRBD1 (6 bases). The length of the CDR3 is 21 residues. The germline gives CDR1 MNHEY, CDR2 SVGEGT. V gave up 6 bases and J gave up 1 base, with 33 bases separating them. The CDR3 DNA follows: TGTGCCAGCAGCTCACGCAACTCTCCAAGCGCCTCCGGGGGGCATAACTATGGCTACACCTTC. It is translated as CASSSRNSPSASGGHNYGYTF.

This clonotype was seen ten or more times. The V call is TRBV12-3 or TRBV12-4, the J call TRBJ1-2; D is possibly TRBD1 (5 bases). Trimming cost V 3 bases and J 4 bases, with 12 bases left between them. This CDR3 region has 14 residues. DNA of the CDR3: TGTGCCAGCAGTTTGCCCCACAGGCCCTATGGCTACACCTTC. It translates to CASSLPHRPYGYTF.

This sequence joins TRBV5-1 and TRBJ2-2, with 9 nucleotides matching TRBD2. The CDR3 has 16 amino acids. Trimming took 1 base from V and 7 from J; bases not matched to a gene: 8. Germline V gene sequence: CDR1 SGHRS, CDR2 YFSETQ. The CDR3 nucleotides read TGCGCCAGCAGCTTGCCTAGCGGGGCTTCAGTCGGGGAGCTGTTTTTT. It specifies CASSLPSGASVGELFF.

This clonotype occurred many times. This chain links TRBV7-9 with TRBJ2-3; the D gene is possibly TRBD2 (5 bases). Germline V gene sequence: CDR1 SEHNR, CDR2 FQNEAQ (reference sequence). V shed 1 base and J shed 6 bases, with 14 bases lying between them. The CDR3 extends over 15 amino acids. The CDR3 DNA follows: TGTGCCAGCAGCTTAGTCCGGGAAGGTGTTGATACGCAGTATTTT. Its protein product is CASSLVREGVDTQYF.

At least ten counts were recorded for this clonotype. V gene TRBV3-1 combines with J gene TRBJ2-7, with unresolved D. This CDR3 is 13 amino acids long. V shed 1 base and J shed 3 bases, with 7 bases lying between them. Germline CDR1 and CDR2: LGHDT and YNNKEL (reference sequence). CDR3 in amino acids: CASSQGKNYEQYF. The CDR3 DNA reads as TGTGCCAGCAGCCAAGGGAAGAACTACGAGCAGTACTTC.

Of note for this clonotype: At one of its ends the junction is not consistent with the germline gene, which may arise from a read error. This chain connects TRBV12-3 or TRBV12-4 to TRBJ2-6; D is possibly TRBD2 (7 bases). CDR3 length equals 16 residues. Here the CDR3 DNA reads TGTGCCAGCAGTTTGGGGGGGGCGTCCGGGGCCAACGGCCTGACTTTC. It is translated as CASSLGGASGANGLTF.

This clonotype has only a few counts. V is TRBV20-1 and J is TRBJ1-3; D is possibly TRBD1 (5 bases). V was cut by 5 bases and J by 4 bases, with 18 bases left in between. Germline CDR1 DFQATT, CDR2 SNEGSKA (reference sequence). The CDR3 consists of 15 residues. CDR3 loop: CSARLGGASGNTIYF. CDR3 bases: TGCAGTGCTCGCCTGGGGGGAGCTTCCGGAAACACCATATATTTT.

The chain uses TRBV7-2 and TRBJ1-2, with D possibly being TRBD1 (5 bases). The germline V gene has CDR1 SGHTA and CDR2 FQGNSA. The CDR3 loop spans 14 amino acids. V was trimmed by 0 bases and J by 2 bases, leaving 7 bases between them. CDR3 protein: CASSLARQNYGYTF. The DNA for the CDR3 is TGTGCCAGCAGCTTAGCCAGACAGAACTATGGCTACACCTTC.

This clonotype has a handful of counts. The V and J genes are TRBV18 and TRBJ2-7; TRBD2 agrees at 9 bases. Unmatched junction bases numbered 7, after V lost 5 bases and J lost 5 bases. The germline V gene has CDR1 KGHSH and CDR2 LQKENI. CDR3 length equals 14 residues. The CDR3 region has the DNA TGTGCCAGCTCAGTTGGGCGGGAGGGCGACGAGCAGTACTTC. It encodes CASSVGREGDEQYF.

This clonotype has only a few counts. The V call is TRBV2, the J call TRBJ1-6; a possible D gene is TRBD1 (5 bases). The V gene's germline CDR1 is SNHLY and CDR2 FYNNEI. V lost 6 bases, J lost 0 bases, and 12 bases lay in between. CDR3 length: 16 amino acids. Written as DNA, the CDR3 is TGTGCCAGCAGGAGGGACGCAAGCTCCTATAATTCACCCCTCCACTTT. Amino acids: CASRRDASSYNSPLHF. Supplemented by reference TRBV2 and TRBJ1-6, the full variable domain reads EPEVTQTPSHQVTQMGQEVILRCVPISNHLYFYWYRQILGQKVEFLVSFYNNEISEKSEIFDDQFSVERPDGSNFTLKIRSTKLEDSAMYFCASRRDASSYNSPLHFGNGTRLTVT.

The chain joins TRBV7-9 to TRBJ2-3, with D perhaps being TRBD1 or TRBD2 (6 bases each). V lost 2 bases to trimming and J lost 1 base, with 16 bases between them. CDR1 SEHNR and CDR2 FQNEAQ come from the germline V gene (reference sequence). This CDR3 contains 17 residues. Here the CDR3 DNA reads TGTGCCAGCAGCTTACGAGGAGGGGGAGGAGGCACAGATACGCAGTATTTT. Residues: CASSLRGGGGGTDTQYF.

CDR3 DNA sequence: TGCAGCGTTGCCCGGACTAGCGGAAGCACAGATACGCAGTATTTT. Protein product: CSVARTSGSTDTQYF. V gene TRBV29-1 combines with J gene TRBJ2-3; 10 bases line up with TRBD2. Germline loops: CDR1 SQVTM, CDR2 ANQGSEA. This CDR3 contains 15 residues. V shed 4 bases, J shed 0 bases, and the junction held 4 bases outside the gene matches.

The CDR3 region has the DNA TGCAAATCCGGGCGGGCAGGGAGGACCGGGGAGCTGTTTTTT. Translation gives CKSGRAGRTGELFF. This chain joins TRBV23-1 and TRBJ2-2; perhaps TRBD2 as D (6 bases). TRBV23-1 is an ORF; its function is uncertain. CDR3 length equals 14 residues.

This clonotype was seen more than once but under ten times. This sequence joins TRBV4-2 and TRBJ1-1; TRBD1 matches at 12 bases. CDR3 length: 15 residues. The junction had 1 base not matched to a gene; V was cut back by 4 bases and J by 1 base. CDR1 is LGHNA, CDR2 YNFKEQ, per germline. This chain's CDR3 is CASSPGQGANTEAFF. CDR3 coding DNA: TGTGCCAGCAGCCCGGGACAGGGGGCGAACACTGAAGCTTTCTTT.

The gene calls are TRBV2 and TRBJ2-7, with 7 bases matching TRBD1. CDR3 size: 14 residues. V was clipped by 6 bases and J by 0 bases; unmatched bases: 5. The germline CDR1 and CDR2 sequences are SNHLY and FYNNEI. The CDR3 sequence is CASRIQGNSYEQYF. CDR3 DNA: TGTGCCAGCAGAATACAGGGGAACTCCTACGAGCAGTACTTC.

This clonotype appeared many times. V and J are TRBV15 and TRBJ1-6, with D uncertain. Germline lookup yields CDR1 LNHNV and CDR2 YYDKDF (reference sequence). Trimming took off 5 bases at V and 9 bases at J, with 14 bases between the two ends. This CDR3 contains 14 residues. CDR3 residues: CATSGNQWGSPLHF. CDR3 nucleotide sequence: TGTGCCACCAGCGGCAACCAGTGGGGTTCACCCCTCCACTTT. The variable domain in full, with the rest retrieved from reference TRBV15 and TRBJ1-6, is DAMVIQNPRYQVTQFGKPVTLSCSQTLNHNVMYWYQQKSSQAPKLLFHYYDKDFNNEADTPDNFQSRRPNTSFCFLDIRSPGLGDTAMYLCATSGNQWGSPLHFGNGTRLTVT.

The chain joins TRBV20-1 to TRBJ1-1; TRBD1 is a possible D gene (5 bases). The CDR3 extends over 14 amino acids. Germline CDR1 reads DFQATT; CDR2 reads SNEGSKA (reference sequence). Trimming removed 4 bases from V and 0 bases from J, with 12 bases in between. CDR3: CSAIGAIMNTEAFF. In DNA form, the CDR3 reads TGCAGTGCTATAGGGGCGATTATGAACACTGAAGCTTTCTTT.

V and J are TRBV11-2 and TRBJ2-1; D is unresolved. CDR1 and CDR2 (germline): SGHAT, FQNNGV. CDR3 size: 11 residues. V lost 5 bases and J lost 10, with 9 bases in between. CDR3 bases: TGTGCCAGCAGCCCTCTGCGGGAGCAGTTCTTC. Encoded protein: CASSPLREQFF.

The table lists this clonotype with many counts. The V gene is TRBV27, the J gene TRBJ2-7; 14 nucleotides agree with TRBD2. This CDR3 comprises 17 residues. With V trimmed by 6 bases and J by 1 base, 8 bases remained unmatched. Germline values: CDR1 MNHEY, CDR2 SMNVEV (reference sequence). The CDR3 nucleotides read TGTGCCAGCAGCGCGGGACTAGCGGGAGAAGGGTCCTACGAGCAGTACTTC. Its translation: CASSAGLAGEGSYEQYF.

Many counts were recorded for this clonotype. The genes are TRBV27 and TRBJ2-3; possibly TRBD1 for D (5 bases). Trimming took 1 base from V and 2 from J, leaving 13 bases between them. The CDR3 has 16 amino acids. The germline V gene has CDR1 MNHEY and CDR2 SMNVEV (reference sequence). The CDR3 nucleotides read TGTGCCAGCAGTTTATGGGGCAGCTTCATCACAGATACGCAGTATTTT. Protein product: CASSLWGSFITDTQYF.

This clonotype was observed a handful of times. The rearrangement joins TRBV5-5 to TRBJ1-5; D gene uncertain. CDR1 is SGHKS and CDR2 is YYEKEE in the germline V gene (reference sequence). The length of the CDR3 is 15 residues. The ends were cut back, 1 base at V and 7 bases at J, with 15 bases in the middle. The CDR3: CASSLMPEGGQPQHF. The CDR3 DNA follows: TGTGCCAGCAGCTTGATGCCGGAGGGCGGACAGCCCCAGCATTTT.

The chain is built from TRBV29-1 and TRBJ2-7; D possibly corresponds to TRBD1 (6 bases). The V and J ends lost 5 bases and 5 bases respectively, with 13 bases between them. The CDR3 extends over 12 amino acids. CDR1 and CDR2 from the germline V gene are SQVTM and ANQGSEA. CDR3 in DNA: TGCAGCGTTTTGGCAGGGGTCCACGAGCAGTACTTC. Translation gives CSVLAGVHEQYF.

The table lists this clonotype with many counts. The genes are TRBV27 and TRBJ2-3; 11 bases match TRBD1. CDR1 and CDR2 (germline): MNHEY, SMNVEV (reference sequence). This CDR3 is 15 amino acids long. Trimming removed 9 bases from V and 2 bases from J; junction bases left unmatched: 7. This CDR3 reads CASQRTGGDTDTQYF. The CDR3, as DNA: TGTGCCAGTCAACGGACAGGGGGCGACACAGATACGCAGTATTTT.

This clonotype was recorded at least ten times. The chain joins TRBV29-1 to TRBJ2-4; D may be TRBD1 or TRBD2 (5 bases each). Germline CDR1 SQVTM, CDR2 ANQGSEA. The CDR3 totals 15 residues. V was clipped by 0 bases and J by 0 bases, with 9 bases between them. CDR3 DNA sequence: TGCAGCGTTGAAGAAGTGGGGACAGCCAAAAACATTCAGTACTTC. Protein product: CSVEEVGTAKNIQYF.

This rearrangement joins TRBV6-5 to TRBJ1-1; unclear D gene. CDR1 MNHEY and CDR2 SVGAGI come from the germline V gene. V was cut by 1 base and J by 7 bases, with 10 bases left in between. The CDR3 covers 13 residues. Here the CDR3 DNA reads TGTGCCAGCAGTTACTTGCCGCGGGATGAAGCTTTCTTT. This codes for CASSYLPRDEAFF.

With respect to this clonotype: This could be a read error, since a much larger clone is one nucleotide away. The rearrangement uses TRBV5-5 and TRBJ2-3; 8 bases match TRBD2. Germline assignment: CDR1 SGHKS and CDR2 YYEKEE (reference sequence). The CDR3 contains 16 residues. The CDR3 reads CASSLARTSLTDTHYF. CDR3 nucleotide sequence: TGTGCCAGCAGCTTGGCCAGGACTAGCCTCACAGATACGCATTATTTT.

In the case of this clonotype: With a much larger clone just one base away, this may be a read error. The chain employs TRBV7-3 and TRBJ2-5; 12 bases fit TRBD2. Germline CDR1 and CDR2: SGHTA and FQGTGA. The CDR3 loop spans 16 amino acids. With V trimmed by 5 bases and J by 2 bases, 6 bases remained unmatched. This chain's CDR3 is CASSALAGGKQETQYF. The CDR3 nucleotides are TGTGCCAGCAGCGCACTAGCGGGGGGCAAACAAGAGACCCAGTACTTC. The full variable domain, with the rest looked up from reference TRBV7-3 and TRBJ2-5, is GAGVSQTPSNKVTEKGKYVELRCDPISGHTALYWYRQSLGQGPEFLIYFQGTGAADDSGLPNDRFFAVRPEGSVSTLKIQRTERGDSAVYLCASSALAGGKQETQYFGPGTRLLVL.

This clonotype appeared a few times. V and J are TRBV7-3 and TRBJ2-2, with D possibly matching TRBD2 (5 bases). Germline CDR1 and CDR2: SGHTA and FQGTGA. CDR3 size: 15 residues. V lost 5 bases, J lost 4 bases, and 14 bases lay in between. The CDR3 sequence is CASSASRGGTGELFF. Here the CDR3 DNA reads TGTGCCAGCAGCGCATCTAGAGGAGGCACCGGGGAGCTGTTTTTT.

This clonotype was counted ten times or more. This rearrangement joins TRBV10-3 to TRBJ2-1; D not certain. Trimming took 9 bases from V and 6 from J, leaving 9 bases between them. Germline CDR1 ENHRY, CDR2 SYGVKD. The length of the CDR3 is 11 residues. CDR3 in DNA: TGTGCCATAGGTGCGAGCAATGAGCAGTTCTTC. This codes for CAIGASNEQFF.